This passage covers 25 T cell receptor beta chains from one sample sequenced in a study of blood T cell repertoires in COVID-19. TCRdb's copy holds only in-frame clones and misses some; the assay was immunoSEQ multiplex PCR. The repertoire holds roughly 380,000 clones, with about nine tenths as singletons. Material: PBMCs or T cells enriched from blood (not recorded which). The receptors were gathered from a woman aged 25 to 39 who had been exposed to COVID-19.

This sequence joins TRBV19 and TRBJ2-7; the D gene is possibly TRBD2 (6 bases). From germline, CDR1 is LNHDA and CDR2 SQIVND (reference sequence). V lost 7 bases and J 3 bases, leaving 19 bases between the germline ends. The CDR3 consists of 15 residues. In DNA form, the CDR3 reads TGTGCCAGTACGTTTCGGGAGAGTGGGGGCTACGAGCAGTACTTC. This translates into CASTFRESGGYEQYF.

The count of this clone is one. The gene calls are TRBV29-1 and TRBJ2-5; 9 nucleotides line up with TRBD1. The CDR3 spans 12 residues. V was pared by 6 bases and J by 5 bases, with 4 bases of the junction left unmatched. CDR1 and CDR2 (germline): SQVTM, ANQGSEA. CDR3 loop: CSVRQGGETQYF. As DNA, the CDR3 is TGCAGCGTACGACAGGGGGGGGAGACCCAGTACTTC. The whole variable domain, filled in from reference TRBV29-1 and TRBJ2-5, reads SAVISQKPSRDICQRGTSLTIQCQVDSQVTMMFWYRQQPGQSLTLIATANQGSEATYESGFVIDKFPISRPNLTFSTLTVSNMSPEDSSIYLCSVRQGGETQYFGPGTRLLVL.

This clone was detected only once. The CDR3 protein is CASTLDRLGDEQFF. The CDR3 coding sequence is TGTGCCAGTACCCTGGACAGGCTCGGGGATGAGCAGTTCTTC. V and J are TRBV19 and TRBJ2-1; TRBD1 matches at 7 bases. The CDR3 consists of 14 residues. Unmatched junction bases numbered 11, after V lost 7 bases and J lost 8 bases. CDR1 and CDR2 (germline): LNHDA, SQIVND (reference sequence).

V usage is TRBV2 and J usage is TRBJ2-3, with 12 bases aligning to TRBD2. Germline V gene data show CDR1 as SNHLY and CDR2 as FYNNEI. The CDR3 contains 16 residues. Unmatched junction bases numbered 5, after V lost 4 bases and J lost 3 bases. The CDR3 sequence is CASSVASGGGTDTQYF. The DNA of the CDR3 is TGTGCCAGCAGTGTGGCTAGCGGGGGGGGTACAGATACGCAGTATTTT.

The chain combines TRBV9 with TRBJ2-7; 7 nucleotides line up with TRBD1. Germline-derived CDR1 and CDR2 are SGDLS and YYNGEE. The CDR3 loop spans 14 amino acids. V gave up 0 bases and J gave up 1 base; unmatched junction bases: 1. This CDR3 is CASSVAGQSYEQYF. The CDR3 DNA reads TGTGCCAGCAGCGTAGCGGGACAGTCCTACGAGCAGTACTTC.

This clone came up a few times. CDR3 loop: CASSLGDRDNSPLHF. CDR3 DNA sequence: TGCGCCAGCAGCTTAGGGGACAGGGATAATTCACCCCTCCACTTT. The chain employs TRBV5-1 and TRBJ1-6; 9 bases match TRBD1. The CDR3 spans 15 residues. In germline, CDR1 is SGHRS, CDR2 YFSETQ. J gave up 5 bases and V 2 bases, and 2 bases lay outside the gene matches.

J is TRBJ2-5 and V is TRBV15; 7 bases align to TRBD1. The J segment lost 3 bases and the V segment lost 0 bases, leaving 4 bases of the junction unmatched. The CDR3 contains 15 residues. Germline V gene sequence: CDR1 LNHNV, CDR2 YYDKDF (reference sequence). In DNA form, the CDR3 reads TGTGCCACCAGCAGAGAACCACAGGGGAAAGAGACCCAGTACTTC. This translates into CATSREPQGKETQYF. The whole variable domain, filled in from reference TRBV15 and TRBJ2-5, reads DAMVIQNPRYQVTQFGKPVTLSCSQTLNHNVMYWYQQKSSQAPKLLFHYYDKDFNNEADTPDNFQSRRPNTSFCFLDIRSPGLGDTAMYLCATSREPQGKETQYFGPGTRLLVL.

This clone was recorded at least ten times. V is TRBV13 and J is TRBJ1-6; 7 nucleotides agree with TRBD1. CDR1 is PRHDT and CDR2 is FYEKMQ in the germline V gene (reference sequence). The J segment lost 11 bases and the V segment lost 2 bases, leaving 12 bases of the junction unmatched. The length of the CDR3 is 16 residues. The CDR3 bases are TGTGCCAGCAGCTTAAGGCAGGGACAGCCTAGGACACCCCTCCACTTT. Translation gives CASSLRQGQPRTPLHF.

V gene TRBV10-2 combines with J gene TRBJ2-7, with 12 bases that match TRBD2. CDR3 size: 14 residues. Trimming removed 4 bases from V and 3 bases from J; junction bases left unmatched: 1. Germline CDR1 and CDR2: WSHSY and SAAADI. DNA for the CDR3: TGCGCCAGCAGTGGGACTAGCGGGGTCTACGAGCAGTACTTC. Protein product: CASSGTSGVYEQYF.

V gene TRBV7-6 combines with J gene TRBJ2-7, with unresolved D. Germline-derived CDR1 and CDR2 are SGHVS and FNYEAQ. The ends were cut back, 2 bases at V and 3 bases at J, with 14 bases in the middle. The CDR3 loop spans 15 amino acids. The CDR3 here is CASSLSEASGYEQYF. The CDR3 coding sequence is TGTGCCAGCAGCTTATCCGAGGCCTCGGGCTACGAGCAGTACTTC.

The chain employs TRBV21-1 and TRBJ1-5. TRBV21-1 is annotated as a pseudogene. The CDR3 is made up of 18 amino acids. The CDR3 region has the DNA TGTGCCAGCAGCAAAGAGGGGGGGGCAGGGTCTAGCAATCAGCCCCAGCATTTT. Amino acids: CASSKEGGAGSSNQPQHF.

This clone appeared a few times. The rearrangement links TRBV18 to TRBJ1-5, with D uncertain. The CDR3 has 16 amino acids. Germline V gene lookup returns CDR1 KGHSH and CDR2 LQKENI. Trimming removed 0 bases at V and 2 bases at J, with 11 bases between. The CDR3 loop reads CASSPPGGGGNQPQHF. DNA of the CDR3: TGTGCCAGCTCACCACCAGGAGGTGGTGGCAATCAGCCCCAGCATTTT.

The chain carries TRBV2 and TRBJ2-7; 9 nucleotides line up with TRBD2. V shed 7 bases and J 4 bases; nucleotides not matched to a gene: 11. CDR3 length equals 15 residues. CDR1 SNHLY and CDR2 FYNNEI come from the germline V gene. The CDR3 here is CASTEGLAGLYEQYF. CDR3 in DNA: TGTGCCAGCACCGAGGGGCTAGCGGGACTTTACGAGCAGTACTTC.

CDR3 sequence: CAEAGVAGDPVGNEQFF. The CDR3 nucleotides read TGTGCCGAAGCCGGGGTAGCGGGAGACCCGGTGGGGAATGAGCAGTTCTTC. The gene calls are TRBV7-9 and TRBJ2-1; TRBD2 agrees at 9 bases. CDR1 and CDR2 (germline): SEHNR, FQNEAQ (reference sequence). CDR3 size: 17 residues. The V gene end was trimmed by 11 bases and the J gene end by 7 bases; junction bases not matched to a gene: 21. Full variable domain (outside the CDR3, taken from reference TRBV7-9 and TRBJ2-1): DTGVSQNPRHKITKRGQNVTFRCDPISEHNRLYWYRQTLGQGPEFLTYFQNEAQLEKSRLLSDRFSAERPKGSFSTLEIQRTEQGDSAMYLCAEAGVAGDPVGNEQFFGPGTRLTVL.

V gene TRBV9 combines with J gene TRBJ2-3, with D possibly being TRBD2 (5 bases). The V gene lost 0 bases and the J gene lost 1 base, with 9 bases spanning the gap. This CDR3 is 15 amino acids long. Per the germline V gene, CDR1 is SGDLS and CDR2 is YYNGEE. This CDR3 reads CASSVVVGGTDTQYF. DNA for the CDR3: TGTGCCAGCAGCGTAGTGGTGGGAGGCACAGATACGCAGTATTTT. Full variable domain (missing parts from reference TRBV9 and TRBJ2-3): DSGVTQTPKHLITATGQRVTLRCSPRSGDLSVYWYQQSLDQGLQFLIQYYNGEERAKGNILERFSAQQFPDLHSELNLSSLELGDSALYFCASSVVVGGTDTQYFGPGTRLTVL.

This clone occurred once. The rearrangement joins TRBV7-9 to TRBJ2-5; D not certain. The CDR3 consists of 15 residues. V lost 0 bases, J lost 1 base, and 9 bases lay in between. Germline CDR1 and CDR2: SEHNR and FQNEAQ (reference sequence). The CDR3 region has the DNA TGTGCCAGCAGCTTAGCGCAGGATAGCCAAGAGACCCAGTACTTC. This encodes CASSLAQDSQETQYF.

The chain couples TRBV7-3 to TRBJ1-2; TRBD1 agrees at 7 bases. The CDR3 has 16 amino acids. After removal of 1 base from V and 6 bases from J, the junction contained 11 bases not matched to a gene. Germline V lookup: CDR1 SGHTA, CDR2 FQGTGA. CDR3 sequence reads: CASSLNAGGNGNGYTF. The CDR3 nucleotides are TGTGCCAGCAGCTTAAATGCAGGGGGAAATGGGAATGGCTACACCTTC.

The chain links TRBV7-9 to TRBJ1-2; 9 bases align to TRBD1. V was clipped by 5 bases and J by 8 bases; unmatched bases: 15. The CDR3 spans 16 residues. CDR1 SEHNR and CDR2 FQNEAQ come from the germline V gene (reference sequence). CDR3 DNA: TGTGCCAGCAGCGCCGACGACAGGGGGATCCGTGGAGGCTACACCTTC. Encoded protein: CASSADDRGIRGGYTF. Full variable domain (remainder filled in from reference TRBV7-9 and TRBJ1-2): DTGVSQNPRHKITKRGQNVTFRCDPISEHNRLYWYRQTLGQGPEFLTYFQNEAQLEKSRLLSDRFSAERPKGSFSTLEIQRTEQGDSAMYLCASSADDRGIRGGYTFGSGTRLTVV.

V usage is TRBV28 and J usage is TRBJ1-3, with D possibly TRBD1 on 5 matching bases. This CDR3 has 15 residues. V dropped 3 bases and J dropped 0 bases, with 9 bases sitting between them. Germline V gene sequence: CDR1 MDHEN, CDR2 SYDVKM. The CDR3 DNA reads TGTGCCAGCAGTTTCACAGGTCTCTCTGGAAACACCATATATTTT. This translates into CASSFTGLSGNTIYF.

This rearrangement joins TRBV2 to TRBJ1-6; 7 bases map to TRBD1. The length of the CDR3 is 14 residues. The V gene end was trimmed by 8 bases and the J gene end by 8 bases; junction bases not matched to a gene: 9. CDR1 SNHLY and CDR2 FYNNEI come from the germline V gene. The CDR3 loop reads CASPPTGADSPLHF. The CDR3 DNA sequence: TGTGCCAGCCCCCCAACAGGGGCTGATTCACCCCTCCACTTT.

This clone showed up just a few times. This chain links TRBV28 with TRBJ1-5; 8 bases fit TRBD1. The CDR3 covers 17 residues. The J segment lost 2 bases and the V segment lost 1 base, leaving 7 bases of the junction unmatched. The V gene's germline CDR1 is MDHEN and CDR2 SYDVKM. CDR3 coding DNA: TGTGCCAGCAGTTTATTTCAGGGGGCAGGTGGCAATCAGCCCCAGCATTTT. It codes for CASSLFQGAGGNQPQHF.

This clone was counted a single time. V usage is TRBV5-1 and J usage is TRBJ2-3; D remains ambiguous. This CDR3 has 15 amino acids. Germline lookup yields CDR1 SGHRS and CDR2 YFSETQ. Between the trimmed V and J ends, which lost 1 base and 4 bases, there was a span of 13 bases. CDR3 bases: TGCGCCAGCAGCTTGCTCCCTCCACTGGCAGATACGCAGTATTTT. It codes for CASSLLPPLADTQYF. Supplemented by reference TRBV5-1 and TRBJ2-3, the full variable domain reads KAGVTQTPRYLIKTRGQQVTLSCSPISGHRSVSWYQQTPGQGLQFLFEYFSETQRNKGNFPGRFSGRQFSNSRSEMNVSTLELGDSALYLCASSLLPPLADTQYFGPGTRLTVL.

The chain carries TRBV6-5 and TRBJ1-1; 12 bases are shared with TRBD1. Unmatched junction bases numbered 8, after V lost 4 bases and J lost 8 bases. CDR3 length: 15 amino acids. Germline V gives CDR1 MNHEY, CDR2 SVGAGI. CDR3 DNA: TGTGCCAGCAGTTCCTCCGGGACAGGGGGCATGGAAGCTTTCTTT. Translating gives CASSSSGTGGMEAFF.

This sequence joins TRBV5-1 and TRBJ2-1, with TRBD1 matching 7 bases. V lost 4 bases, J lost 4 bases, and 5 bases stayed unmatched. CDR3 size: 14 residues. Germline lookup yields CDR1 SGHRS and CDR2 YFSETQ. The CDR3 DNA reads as TGCGCCAGCAGCCTCGGGACAGATTACAATGAGCAGTTCTTC. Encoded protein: CASSLGTDYNEQFF.

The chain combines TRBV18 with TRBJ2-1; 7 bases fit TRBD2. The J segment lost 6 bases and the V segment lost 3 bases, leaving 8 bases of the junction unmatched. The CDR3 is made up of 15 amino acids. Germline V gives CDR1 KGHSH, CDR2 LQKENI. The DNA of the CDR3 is TGTGCCAGCTCACCGCCCGGACTAGGAGGCAATGAGCAGTTCTTC. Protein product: CASSPPGLGGNEQFF.